This TCR beta chain appears in the sequencing data of a study of T cell changes during pregnancy in multiple sclerosis. Only in-frame clones appear in the TCRdb table, and some are missing; sequencing was by immunoSEQ multiplex PCR. The sample lists about 110,000 clones, about 89% occurring once. The germline CDR1 and CDR2 sequences are MDHEN and SYDVKM. This CDR3 spans 15 amino acids. V lost 1 base, J lost 5 bases, and 14 bases lay in between. This clonotype originated in a female donor with multiple sclerosis, enrolled in a pregnancy study. V gene TRBV28 combines with J gene TRBJ1-2; D unresolved. The source was peripheral blood, collected before pregnancy. The CDR3 sequence is CASSLYAGGRYGYTF. The DNA for the CDR3 is TGTGCCAGCAGTTTATATGCAGGTGGGCGATATGGCTACACCTTC.